This TCR beta chain is from a study of T cells after yellow fever vaccination. Findings and limits, study-wide: Researchers report a weaker secondary response that nonetheless peaked faster, day 5 versus 15.

V lost 6 bases to trimming and J lost 3 bases, with 15 bases between them. CDR3 length: 13 amino acids. Germline CDR1 DFQATT, CDR2 SNEGSKA (reference sequence). The study made its TCR cDNA through 5'RACE template switching. That step introduced a universal primer site along with UMIs. One entry per CDR3 protein results from TCRdb running MiXCR on the 5' RACE reads. The sample lists tens of thousands of distinct CDR3 sequences, approximately 7% seen once, with roughly a third in the top ten. For this clonotype: Its antigen remains unknown.

The receptor was isolated from a young man who received the YFV17D yellow fever vaccine. The rearrangement joins TRBV20-1 to TRBJ2-7; D is perhaps TRBD1 (6 bases). The sequenced sample was CD8+ T cells sorted from PBMCs, obtained about 5 days after the first yellow fever vaccination. The CDR3, as DNA: TGCAGTGCCGCCCGGGACACAGACTACGAGCAGTACTTC. It specifies CSAARDTDYEQYF.